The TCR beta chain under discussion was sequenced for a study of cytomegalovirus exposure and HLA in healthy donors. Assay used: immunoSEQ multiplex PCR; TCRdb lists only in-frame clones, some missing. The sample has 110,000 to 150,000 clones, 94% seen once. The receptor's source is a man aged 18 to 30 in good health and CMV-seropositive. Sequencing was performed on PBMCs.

CDR3 amino acids: CASGLGEVSGDTDTQYF. Written as DNA, the CDR3 is TGTGCTAGTGGTTTGGGTGAAGTTAGCGGAGACACAGATACGCAGTATTTT. The rearrangement uses TRBV12-5 and TRBJ2-3; tentatively, D is TRBD2 (6 bases). The V and J ends lost 1 base and 2 bases respectively, with 16 bases between them. The CDR3 spans 17 residues. The germline V gene encodes CDR1 LGHNT and CDR2 FRNRAP.